This TCR beta chain was captured in a study of cytomegalovirus exposure and HLA in healthy donors. This CDR3 region has 13 residues. Trimming took off 0 bases at V and 4 bases at J, with 7 bases between the two ends. CDR1 SEHNR and CDR2 FQNEAQ come from the germline V gene (reference sequence). General study findings and limits: Being indistinguishable, some V segments were excluded, TRBV6-2 and TRBV6-3 among them. The investigators catalogued 150 to 200 TCR beta chains as cytomegalovirus-associated. There were several of the most significant clusters that appeared linked to common viral pathogens in a later analysis. In a later analysis, a missense DCLRE1C variant was linked to TCR beta V- and J-gene trimming.

Comments on this clone: Its target is not known.

Primers for the PCR totalled 60 Vbeta and 13 Jbeta. Assay: immunoSEQ multiplex PCR; the TCRdb copy retains only in-frame clones and omits some. The sample lists 120,000 to 150,000 clones, around three quarters seen once, with roughly 2.1% in the top ten. This TCR was sampled from a man aged 40-50 years in good health and CMV-seronegative. Sequencing was carried out using PBMCs. The rearrangement joins TRBV7-9 to TRBJ2-7; D remains unclear. The DNA for the CDR3 is TGTGCCAGCAGCTTAGCCTCTCGGTACGAGCAGTACTTC. Amino acid sequence: CASSLASRYEQYF.